Below, 23 T cell receptor beta chains from the same sample are listed, as sequenced in a study of T-cell reconstitution after alpha-beta-depleted transplantation in children. The authors prepared the TCRbeta library with unique molecular identifiers. One entry per CDR3 protein results from TCRdb running MiXCR on the PCR reads. There are 70,000 or so distinct CDR3 sequences in the sample; approximately 10% occur only once, and under 15% lies in the top ten. This specimen was PBMCs, taken before TCRalphabeta/CD19-depleted stem cell transplant. These TCRs come from a boy younger than 18 with acute myeloid leukemia, due to receive a stem cell transplant.

This clonotype was observed many times. The V gene is TRBV27, the J gene TRBJ2-5; a weak D match, TRBD1 (6 bases). CDR1 MNHEY and CDR2 SMNVEV come from the germline V gene (reference sequence). Deletions cut 5 bases from V and 0 bases from J, with 13 bases between. The CDR3 length is 15 residues. CDR3 coding DNA: TGTGCCAGCAGTCCCGACACAGGGTACCAAGAGACCCAGTACTTC. Amino acids: CASSPDTGYQETQYF.

In this sample, this clonotype turned up many times. The rearrangement joins TRBV6-1 to TRBJ2-7; 9 nucleotides align to TRBD1. Germline CDR1 MNHNS, CDR2 SASEGT. J lost 2 bases, V lost 7 bases, and 9 bases had no gene match. The CDR3 loop spans 15 amino acids. CDR3 DNA: TGTGCCAGCACTACCTCCGGGACAGGGCCCTACGAGCAGTACTTC. The encoded protein is CASTTSGTGPYEQYF.

In its sample, this clonotype was seen many times. The chain joins TRBV12-3 or TRBV12-4 to TRBJ2-7; 7 bases line up with TRBD1. Losses at the gene ends were 8 bases for V and 3 bases for J; bases not matched to a gene: 10. This CDR3 has 14 amino acids. The CDR3 spells CASSPGTVLYEQYF. CDR3 in DNA: TGTGCCAGCTCCCCTGGGACAGTGCTCTACGAGCAGTACTTC.

This chain connects TRBV10-3 to TRBJ2-3; 10 bases fit TRBD1. Losses at the gene ends were 6 bases for V and 0 bases for J; bases not matched to a gene: 12. Germline CDR1 ENHRY, CDR2 SYGVKD. CDR3 length equals 18 residues. CDR3 region: CAISRDRGPRTSTDTQYF. DNA of the CDR3: TGTGCCATCAGCCGTGACAGGGGGCCCAGAACTAGCACAGATACGCAGTATTTT.

This clonotype was counted at least ten times. The CDR3 coding sequence is TGCGCCAGCAGCCAAGGGGGACAGGGTAACTATGGCTACACCTTC. This translates into CASSQGGQGNYGYTF. V and J are TRBV4-1 and TRBJ1-2, with TRBD1 identical over 9 bases. Germline V gene lookup returns CDR1 MGHRA and CDR2 YSYEKL. The CDR3 covers 15 residues. J gave up 1 base and V 1 base, and 1 base lay outside the gene matches.

This chain links TRBV5-8 with TRBJ2-5, with TRBD2 matching over 7 bases. The trim removed 5 bases at V and 5 bases at J, leaving 9 bases unmatched. CDR3 length: 14 amino acids. The germline V gene has CDR1 SGHTS and CDR2 YDEGEE. The CDR3 bases are TGTGCCAGCAGACGACTAGCAGGCCAGGAGACCCAGTACTTC. Encoded protein: CASRRLAGQETQYF.

This clonotype showed up many times. The chain has TRBV4-1 and TRBJ2-7, with a possible D match to TRBD1 (6 bases). V lost 2 bases, J lost 2 bases, and 10 bases lay in between. Germline V gene data show CDR1 as MGHRA and CDR2 as YSYEKL. The CDR3 sequence is 14 residues long. CDR3: CASSQPDRTYEQYF. The CDR3 coding sequence is TGCGCCAGCAGCCAACCGGACAGAACCTACGAGCAGTACTTC.

By sample share, this clonotype is medium-sized. In DNA form, the CDR3 reads TGTGCCAGCAGTCCCTGGACGGCCCACAATGAGCAGTTCTTC. Translating gives CASSPWTAHNEQFF. The chain has TRBV27 and TRBJ2-1; D ambiguous. CDR3 length: 14 residues. Between the trimmed V and J ends, which lost 5 bases and 5 bases, there was a span of 13 bases. Germline V lookup: CDR1 MNHEY, CDR2 SMNVEV (reference sequence).

The chain couples TRBV7-6 to TRBJ2-2; a possible D gene is TRBD1 (5 bases). The CDR3 totals 13 residues. V lost 5 bases to trimming and J lost 8 bases, with 12 bases between them. Germline CDR1 SGHVS, CDR2 FNYEAQ. The CDR3 loop is CASSPQGRGELFF. The CDR3 DNA is TGTGCCAGCAGCCCTCAGGGTAGGGGGGAGCTGTTTTTT.

The chain uses TRBV5-1 and TRBJ1-1; 7 nucleotides match TRBD1. There are 16 residues in the CDR3. The junction had 7 bases not matched to a gene; V was cut back by 1 base and J by 1 base. CDR1 is SGHRS and CDR2 is YFSETQ in the germline V gene. CDR3 protein: CASSLNLRDRNTEAFF. In DNA form, the CDR3 reads TGCGCCAGCAGCTTGAATCTCCGGGACAGGAACACTGAAGCTTTCTTT. The full variable domain, in which reference TRBV5-1 and TRBJ1-1 provide the parts outside the CDR3, is KAGVTQTPRYLIKTRGQQVTLSCSPISGHRSVSWYQQTPGQGLQFLFEYFSETQRNKGNFPGRFSGRQFSNSRSEMNVSTLELGDSALYLCASSLNLRDRNTEAFFGQGTRLTVV.

The rearrangement links TRBV14 to TRBJ2-7, with a possible D match to TRBD1 (6 bases). V dropped 1 base and J dropped 10 bases, with 14 bases sitting between them. Per the germline V gene, CDR1 is SGHDN and CDR2 is FVKESK. The CDR3 is 13 residues long. The CDR3 here is CASSQATRGLQYV. Here the CDR3 DNA reads TGTGCCAGCAGCCAAGCAACCAGGGGTCTTCAGTACGTC.

This clonotype was seen at least ten times. The gene calls are TRBV7-9 and TRBJ2-1, with 8 bases that match TRBD1. V lost 5 bases and J lost 3; bases outside the gene matches: 12. In germline, CDR1 is SEHNR, CDR2 FQNEAQ (reference sequence). The CDR3 loop spans 17 amino acids. CDR3 sequence: CASSIIAGTGDYNEQFF. CDR3 nucleotide sequence: TGTGCCAGCAGCATAATCGCCGGGACAGGTGACTACAATGAGCAGTTCTTC.

In its sample, this clonotype was seen many times. The chain uses TRBV28 and TRBJ2-3; tentative D call: TRBD2 (7 bases). This CDR3 is 15 amino acids long. With 5 bases removed from V and 4 bases from J, the gap between germline ends came to 16 bases. Germline assignment: CDR1 MDHEN and CDR2 SYDVKM. The CDR3 region is CASSGRGSNSDTQYF. In DNA form, the CDR3 reads TGTGCCAGCAGTGGGAGGGGGAGCAACTCAGATACGCAGTATTTT.

This clonotype appeared many times. The J gene is TRBJ2-6, the V gene TRBV3-1; D gene unclear. V shed 2 bases and J shed 0 bases, with 5 bases lying between them. The CDR3 consists of 15 residues. Germline lookup yields CDR1 LGHDT and CDR2 YNNKEL (reference sequence). The CDR3 spells CASSQSSSGANVLTF. CDR3 in DNA: TGTGCCAGCAGCCAAAGTTCCTCTGGGGCCAACGTCCTGACTTTC.

Regarding this clonotype: This may arise from a read error, as a much more abundant clone is one base away. The chain uses TRBV11-1 and TRBJ2-3; 10 nucleotides line up with TRBD1. Trimming cost V 4 bases and J 7 bases; bases outside gene matches: 11. This CDR3 has 16 residues. Per germline, CDR1 SGHAT and CDR2 FQDESV (reference sequence). The CDR3 protein is CASSSTPGQGTHTQYF. As DNA, the CDR3 is TGTGCCAGCAGCTCCACCCCGGGACAGGGGACACATACGCAGTATTTT.

This clonotype has a count of ten or more. The CDR3 DNA reads TGTGCCAGCAGCCCGCAAGGGTCGGATACGCAGTATTTT. Its protein product is CASSPQGSDTQYF. The rearrangement links TRBV7-3 to TRBJ2-3; D uncertain. The V and J ends lost 5 bases and 6 bases respectively, with 12 bases between them. CDR3 length: 13 amino acids. Germline V gene lookup returns CDR1 SGHTA and CDR2 FQGTGA.

This clonotype showed up many times. The rearrangement links TRBV3-1 to TRBJ2-1, with 9 bases that match TRBD2. Per the germline V gene, CDR1 is LGHDT and CDR2 is YNNKEL (reference sequence). The V segment lost 2 bases and the J segment 15 bases; nucleotides outside the gene matches: 5. CDR3 length: 12 residues. This chain's CDR3 is CASSQTTSGPFF. CDR3 in DNA: TGTGCCAGCAGCCAAACTACTAGCGGGCCGTTCTTC.

This clonotype was recorded many times. This chain links TRBV5-4 with TRBJ1-2; 7 bases fit TRBD1. With 3 bases clipped from V and 7 bases from J, the junction kept 6 bases outside the gene matches. Germline values: CDR1 SGHNT, CDR2 YYREEE (reference sequence). This CDR3 contains 13 residues. The CDR3 sequence: CASSSGQLGGYTF. The CDR3 bases are TGTGCCAGCAGCTCGGGACAGCTTGGTGGCTACACCTTC.

As concerns this clonotype: Being one base from a much bigger clone, this may be a read error. The J gene is TRBJ2-3, the V gene TRBV7-9, with TRBD1 as a possible D gene (7 bases). Trimming removed 5 bases at V and 11 bases at J, with 23 bases between. The CDR3 totals 15 residues. Germline lookup yields CDR1 SEHNR and CDR2 FQNEAQ (reference sequence). The CDR3 region is CASSPEGANKGKQYF. The CDR3 DNA sequence: TGTGCCAGCAGCCCGGAGGGGGCCAACAAGGGTAAGCAGTATTTT.

This clonotype was found many times. The V gene is TRBV6-2 or TRBV6-3, the J gene TRBJ2-3; a weak D match, TRBD2 (6 bases). CDR3 length equals 16 residues. CDR1 is MNHEY and CDR2 is SVGEGT in the germline V gene. V was shortened by 0 bases and J by 3 bases, with 13 bases between the two germline ends. The CDR3 DNA reads TGTGCCAGCAGTTACTCGCTCCGGGACTTAACAGATACGCAGTATTTT. Translating it yields CASSYSLRDLTDTQYF.

This clonotype appeared many times. The gene calls are TRBV10-3 and TRBJ2-3; 8 bases are shared with TRBD2. The CDR3 consists of 14 residues. V gave up 8 bases and J gave up 2 bases; unmatched junction bases: 6. CDR1 and CDR2 from the germline V gene are ENHRY and SYGVKD. CDR3 coding DNA: TGTGCCATCGGCAGCGGGGGAATCACAGATACGCAGTATTTT. Translation gives CAIGSGGITDTQYF.

The chain links TRBV4-1 to TRBJ1-3, with D possibly TRBD1 on 5 matching bases. Germline loops: CDR1 MGHRA, CDR2 YSYEKL. V was shortened by 1 base and J by 4 bases, with 11 bases between the two germline ends. The CDR3 totals 15 residues. DNA for the CDR3: TGCGCCAGCAGCCAAGTGTGGGGCCTCGGAAACACCATATATTTT. Its protein is CASSQVWGLGNTIYF.

This clonotype was recorded at least ten times. The chain carries TRBV12-3 or TRBV12-4 and TRBJ2-5; 8 nucleotides align to TRBD1. Trimming removed 6 bases from V and 5 bases from J; junction bases left unmatched: 8. The CDR3 spans 14 residues. DNA for the CDR3: TGTGCCAGCAGCGGACAGGGCACGGGGGAGACCCAGTACTTC. It codes for CASSGQGTGETQYF.